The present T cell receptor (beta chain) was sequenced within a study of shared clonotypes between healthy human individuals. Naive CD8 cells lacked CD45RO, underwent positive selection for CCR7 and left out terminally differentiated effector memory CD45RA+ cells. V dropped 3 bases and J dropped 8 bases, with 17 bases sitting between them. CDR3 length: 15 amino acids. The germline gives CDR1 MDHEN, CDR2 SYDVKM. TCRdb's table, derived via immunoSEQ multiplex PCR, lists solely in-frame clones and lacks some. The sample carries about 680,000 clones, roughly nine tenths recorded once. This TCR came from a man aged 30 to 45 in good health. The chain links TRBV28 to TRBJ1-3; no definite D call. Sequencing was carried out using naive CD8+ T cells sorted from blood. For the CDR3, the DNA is TGTGCCAGCAGTTTCGTGACGACGGGAAGACACACCATATATTTT. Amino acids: CASSFVTTGRHTIYF.